This TCR beta chain was recorded in a study of blood T cell repertoires in COVID-19. On the study more broadly: Researchers got acute and convalescent COVID-19 samples from the United States, Italy and Spain. From T cells, B-cell-depleted T cells, or PBMCs came the material, which was cDNA or gDNA.

Sequenced by immunoSEQ multiplex PCR; TCRdb stores in-frame clones only, minus some. The data hold tens of thousands of clones, with roughly 90% observed a single time. This CDR3 has 16 residues. CDR1 is SGHRS, CDR2 YFSETQ, per germline. The V and J ends lost 0 bases and 3 bases, in that order; junction bases with no gene match: 4. Specimen: peripheral blood. This chain uses TRBV5-1 with TRBJ2-2; 8 nucleotides align to TRBD2. The TCR sequence derives from a man aged 55 to 70 with acute or convalescent COVID-19. This chain's CDR3 is CASSLDGAGDTGELFF. The CDR3 DNA reads as TGCGCCAGCAGCTTGGACGGAGCGGGGGACACCGGGGAGCTGTTTTTT.